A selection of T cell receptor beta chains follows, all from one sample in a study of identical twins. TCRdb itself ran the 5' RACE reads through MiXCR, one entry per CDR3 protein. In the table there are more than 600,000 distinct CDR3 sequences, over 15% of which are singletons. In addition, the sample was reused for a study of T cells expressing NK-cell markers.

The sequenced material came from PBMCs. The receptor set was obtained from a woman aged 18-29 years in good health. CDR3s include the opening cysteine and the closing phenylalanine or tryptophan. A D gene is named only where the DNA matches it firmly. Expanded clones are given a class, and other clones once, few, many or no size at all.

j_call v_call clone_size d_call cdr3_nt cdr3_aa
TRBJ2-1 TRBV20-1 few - TGCAGTGCTAGAGATAGGGCTAGTCCGTTCTTC CSARDRASPFF
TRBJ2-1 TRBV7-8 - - TGTGCCAGCAGCCCTACGACAGGCCGGGCCTACAATGAGCAGTTCTTC CASSPTTGRAYNEQFF
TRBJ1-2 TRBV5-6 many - TGTGCCAGCAGCCGATGGACAGAGCCTAGGGGCTACACCTTC CASSRWTEPRGYTF
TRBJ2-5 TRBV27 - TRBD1 TGTGCCAGCAAACCGGGACAGCAAGAGACCCAGTACTTC CASKPGQQETQYF
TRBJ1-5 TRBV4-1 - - TGCGCCAGCAGCCAAGGGTCGGGGCGAAGGAATCAGCCCCAGCATTTT CASSQGSGRRNQPQHF
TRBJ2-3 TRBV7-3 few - TGTGCCAGCAGCTCCCCGGGCTACCAGGGCCCGCAGTATTTT CASSSPGYQGPQYF
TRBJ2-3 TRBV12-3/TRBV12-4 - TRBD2 TGTGCCAGCAGTTTATGGCTAGCGGAGGTCACAGATACGCAGTATTTT CASSLWLAEVTDTQYF
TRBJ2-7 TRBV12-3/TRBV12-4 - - TGTGCCACCTTTCGCGACAGGAACTACGAGCAGTACTTC CATFRDRNYEQYF
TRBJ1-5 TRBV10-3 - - TGTGCCATCAGTGATGGGAGTAGGCGGGATAGCAATCAGCCCCAGCATTTT CAISDGSRRDSNQPQHF
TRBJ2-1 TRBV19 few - TGTGCCAGTAGTATCTGGCAGGGAAATTACAATGAGCAGTTCTTC CASSIWQGNYNEQFF
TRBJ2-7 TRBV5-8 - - TGTGCCAGCAGACTCTATTGGGAGCAGTACTTC CASRLYWEQYF
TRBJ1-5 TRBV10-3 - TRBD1 TGTGCCATCAGTACCCCGGGACAGAATCAGCCCCAGCATTTT CAISTPGQNQPQHF
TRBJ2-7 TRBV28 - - TGTGCCAGCAACGAAGACAGCTACGAGCAGTACTTC CASNEDSYEQYF
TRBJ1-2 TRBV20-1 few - TGCAGTGCTAGCCTGACAGATAGACCAGCTAACTATGGCTACACCTTC CSASLTDRPANYGYTF
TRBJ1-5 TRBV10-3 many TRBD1 TGTGCCATCAGTGGCGGGACAGGGGGTTATCAGCCCCAGCATTTT CAISGGTGGYQPQHF
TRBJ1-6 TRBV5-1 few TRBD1 TGCGCCAGCAGCAACGGACAGGGTAATTCACCCCTCCACTTT CASSNGQGNSPLHF
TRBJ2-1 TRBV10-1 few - TGCGCCAGCAGTGAGTCAGGACGGAGCTCCTACAATGAGCAGTTCTTC CASSESGRSSYNEQFF
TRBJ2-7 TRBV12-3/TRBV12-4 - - TGTGCCAGCACCCTCAACGGCTTCGAGCAGTACTTC CASTLNGFEQYF